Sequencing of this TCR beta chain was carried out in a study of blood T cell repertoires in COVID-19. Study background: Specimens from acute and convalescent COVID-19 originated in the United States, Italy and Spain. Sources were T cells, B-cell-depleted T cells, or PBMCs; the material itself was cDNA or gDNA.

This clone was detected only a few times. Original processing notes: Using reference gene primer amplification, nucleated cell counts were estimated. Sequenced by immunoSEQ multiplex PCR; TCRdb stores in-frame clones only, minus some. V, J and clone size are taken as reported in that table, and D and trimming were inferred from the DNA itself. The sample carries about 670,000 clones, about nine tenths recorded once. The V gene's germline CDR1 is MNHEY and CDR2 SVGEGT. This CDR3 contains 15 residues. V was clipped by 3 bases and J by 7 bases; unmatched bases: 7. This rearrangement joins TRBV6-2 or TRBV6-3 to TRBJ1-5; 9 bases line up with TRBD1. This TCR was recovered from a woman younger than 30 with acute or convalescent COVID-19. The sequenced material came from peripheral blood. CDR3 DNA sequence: TGTGCCAGCAGTTATGGACAGGGGACGGGACAGCCCCAGCATTTT. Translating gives CASSYGQGTGQPQHF.